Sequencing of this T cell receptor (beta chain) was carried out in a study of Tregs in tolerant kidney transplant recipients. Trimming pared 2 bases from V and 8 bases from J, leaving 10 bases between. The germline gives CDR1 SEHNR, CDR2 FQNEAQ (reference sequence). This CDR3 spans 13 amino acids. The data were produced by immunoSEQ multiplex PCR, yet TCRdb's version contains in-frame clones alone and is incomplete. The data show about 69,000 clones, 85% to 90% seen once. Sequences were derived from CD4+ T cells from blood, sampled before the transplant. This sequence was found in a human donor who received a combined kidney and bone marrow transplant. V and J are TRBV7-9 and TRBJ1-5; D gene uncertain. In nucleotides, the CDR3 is TGTGCCAGCAGCTTACACAGCGGGGAGCCCCAGCATTTT. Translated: CASSLHSGEPQHF.